This is a list of T cell receptor beta chains from one sample in a study of cytomegalovirus exposure and HLA in healthy donors. Sequencing was performed with immunoSEQ multiplex PCR; in TCRdb, only in-frame clones are kept and a portion is missing. The sample lists about 160,000 clones, around 85% seen once, with approximately 0.85% in the top ten. The specimen was PBMCs. The receptors derive from a woman aged 30 to 39 in good health and CMV-seronegative. The CDR3 runs from the conserved cysteine through the conserved F or W. D genes are given only for firm matches. Clone size is given for some rows only: seen once, a few or many times, or a class if the clone is expanded.

D: NA; size: NA; V: TRBV28; J: TRBJ1-2; length: 11; CDR3: CASSLGGGYTF; DNA: TGTGCCAGCAGCCTAGGAGGAGGCTACACCTTC
D: NA; size: NA; V: TRBV6-4; J: TRBJ2-2; length: 14; CDR3: CASSLGAFSGELFF; DNA: TGTGCCAGCAGCCTAGGGGCCTTTTCCGGGGAGCTGTTTTTT
D: TRBD1; size: NA; V: TRBV10-2; J: TRBJ1-1; length: 16; CDR3: CASSETGARGNTEAFF; DNA: TGCGCCAGCAGTGAGACAGGGGCGAGGGGGAACACTGAAGCTTTCTTT
D: TRBD2; size: NA; V: TRBV2; J: TRBJ2-1; length: 11; CDR3: CASSTSGQQFF; DNA: TGTGCCAGCAGTACTAGCGGGCAGCAGTTCTTC
D: NA; size: NA; V: TRBV6-5; J: TRBJ1-5; length: 15; CDR3: CASSYAAVSNQPQHF; DNA: TGTGCCAGCAGTTACGCGGCAGTATCTAATCAGCCCCAGCATTTT
D: TRBD1; size: NA; V: TRBV27; J: TRBJ2-7; length: 15; CDR3: CASSLGGTGAYEQYF; DNA: TGTGCCAGCAGTTTGGGGGGGACAGGGGCCTACGAGCAGTACTTC
D: TRBD1; size: NA; V: TRBV4-1; J: TRBJ2-2; length: 15; CDR3: CASSQGTGGTGELFF; DNA: TGCGCCAGCAGCCAAGGGACAGGGGGCACCGGGGAGCTGTTTTTT
D: NA; size: NA; V: TRBV25-1; J: TRBJ1-1; length: 13; CDR3: CASSRRGNTEAFF; DNA: TGTGCCAGCAGTCGCAGGGGGAACACTGAAGCTTTCTTT
D: NA; size: NA; V: TRBV7-8; J: TRBJ1-5; length: 14; CDR3: CASSPTGSTQPQHF; DNA: TGTGCCAGCAGCCCTACAGGGTCAACTCAGCCCCAGCATTTT
D: NA; size: NA; V: TRBV15; J: TRBJ1-2; length: 15; CDR3: CATSRDERAIYGYTF; DNA: TGTGCCACCAGCAGAGATGAAAGAGCAATCTATGGCTACACCTTC
D: TRBD2; size: NA; V: TRBV5-1; J: TRBJ2-3; length: 18; CDR3: CASSSPPGLAQLTDTQYF; DNA: TGCGCCAGCAGTTCTCCGCCGGGACTAGCGCAACTCACAGATACGCAGTATTTT
D: NA; size: NA; V: TRBV28; J: TRBJ2-5; length: 11; CDR3: CASSLLVEQYF; DNA: TGTGCCAGCTCCCTTCTTGTTGAGCAGTACTTC
D: NA; size: NA; V: TRBV6-5; J: TRBJ2-5; length: 14; CDR3: CASKGVAAQETQYF; DNA: TGCGCCAGCAAAGGAGTAGCGGCTCAAGAGACCCAGTACTTC
D: NA; size: NA; V: TRBV5-1; J: TRBJ1-3; length: 14; CDR3: CASSLGGASDTIYF; DNA: TGCGCCAGCAGCTTGGGGGGCGCCTCAGACACCATATATTTT
D: TRBD1; size: NA; V: TRBV29-1; J: TRBJ1-2; length: 12; CDR3: CSVEDRNYGYTF; DNA: TGCAGCGTTGAGGACAGGAACTATGGCTACACCTTC
D: NA; size: NA; V: TRBV11-2; J: TRBJ2-3; length: 16; CDR3: CASSLIRGAHTDTQYF; DNA: TGTGCCAGCAGCTTAATACGGGGGGCCCACACAGATACGCAGTATTTT
D: TRBD1; size: NA; V: TRBV10-1; J: TRBJ2-7; length: 13; CDR3: CASSDRGPYEQYF; DNA: TGCGCCAGCAGTGACAGGGGGCCCTACGAGCAGTACTTC
D: NA; size: once; V: TRBV15; J: TRBJ1-1; length: 16; CDR3: CATSRDSETLNTEAFF; DNA: TGTGCCACCAGCAGAGATTCTGAGACTTTGAACACTGAAGCTTTCTTT
D: NA; size: NA; V: TRBV5-1; J: TRBJ1-3; length: 18; CDR3: CASSQTLSRGLTGNTIYF; DNA: TGCGCCAGCAGCCAAACACTTTCGAGGGGACTTACTGGAAACACCATATATTTT
D: TRBD1; size: NA; V: TRBV7-3; J: TRBJ2-3; length: 14; CDR3: CASSLTPGDSTQYF; DNA: TGTGCCAGCAGCTTAACGCCCGGGGACAGCACGCAGTATTTT
D: NA; size: NA; V: TRBV27; J: TRBJ1-5; length: 15; CDR3: CASSLGDSSNQPQHF; DNA: TGTGCCAGCAGTTTAGGTGACAGTAGCAATCAGCCCCAGCATTTT
D: TRBD2; size: NA; V: TRBV7-2; J: TRBJ2-1; length: 15; CDR3: CASGPGLANYNEQFF; DNA: TGTGCCAGCGGCCCGGGACTAGCAAACTACAATGAGCAGTTCTTC
D: TRBD1; size: NA; V: TRBV14; J: TRBJ2-7; length: 13; CDR3: CASSPPTGGEQYF; DNA: TGTGCCAGCAGCCCCCCGACAGGGGGCGAGCAGTACTTC
D: NA; size: NA; V: TRBV4-1; J: TRBJ2-7; length: 18; CDR3: CASSQDFLGAMGFDEQYF; DNA: TGCGCCAGCAGCCAAGATTTTTTAGGGGCCATGGGATTCGACGAGCAGTACTTC
D: TRBD1; size: NA; V: TRBV15; J: TRBJ1-2; length: 15; CDR3: CATSRVVTGGGGYTF; DNA: TGTGCCACCAGCAGAGTAGTCACAGGGGGCGGGGGCTACACCTTC
D: TRBD1; size: NA; V: TRBV7-9; J: TRBJ1-1; length: 13; CDR3: CASSPGGSTEAFF; DNA: TGTGCCAGCAGCCCAGGGGGAAGTACTGAAGCTTTCTTT
D: NA; size: NA; V: TRBV7-7; J: TRBJ2-3; length: 14; CDR3: CASSQAGLTDTQYF; DNA: TGTGCCAGCAGCCAGGCAGGGTTAACAGATACGCAGTATTTT
D: NA; size: NA; V: TRBV7-2; J: TRBJ1-5; length: 16; CDR3: CASTTLSQGSNQPQHF; DNA: TGTGCCAGCACCACCTTGAGTCAGGGGAGCAATCAGCCCCAGCATTTT
D: NA; size: NA; V: TRBV20-1; J: TRBJ2-1; length: 11; CDR3: CSARGHNEQFF; DNA: TGCAGTGCTAGGGGGCACAATGAGCAGTTCTTC
D: TRBD2; size: NA; V: TRBV4-1; J: TRBJ2-3; length: 17; CDR3: CASSQGLAGSSTDTQYF; DNA: TGCGCCAGCAGCCAAGGACTAGCGGGTTCTAGCACAGATACGCAGTATTTT
D: TRBD1; size: NA; V: TRBV6-1; J: TRBJ2-7; length: 15; CDR3: CASSEYGQGPYEQYF; DNA: TGTGCCAGCAGTGAATATGGACAGGGGCCGTACGAGCAGTACTTC
D: NA; size: NA; V: TRBV7-2; J: TRBJ2-1; length: 17; CDR3: CASSLSSGGRAYNEQFF; DNA: TGTGCCAGCAGCTTAAGCTCAGGGGGGAGAGCCTACAATGAGCAGTTCTTC
D: TRBD1; size: once; V: TRBV7-4; J: TRBJ2-7; length: 16; CDR3: CASTEGDSLQSYEQYF; DNA: TGTGCCAGCACCGAGGGGGACAGTTTACAATCCTACGAGCAGTACTTC
D: NA; size: few; V: TRBV7-9; J: TRBJ1-1; length: 12; CDR3: CASSPSHTEAFF; DNA: TGTGCCAGCAGCCCAAGCCACACTGAAGCTTTCTTT
D: TRBD2; size: NA; V: TRBV2; J: TRBJ2-5; length: 16; CDR3: CASSEGNLAGRETQYF; DNA: TGTGCCAGCAGTGAGGGGAATTTAGCGGGACGGGAGACCCAGTACTTC
D: NA; size: NA; V: TRBV5-6; J: TRBJ1-3; length: 16; CDR3: CASSFYGVRGGNTIYF; DNA: TGTGCCAGCAGCTTCTACGGGGTACGAGGGGGAAACACCATATATTTT
D: TRBD1; size: NA; V: TRBV5-1; J: TRBJ1-1; length: 16; CDR3: CASSLDGTGVNTEAFF; DNA: TGCGCCAGCAGCTTGGATGGGACAGGGGTGAACACTGAAGCTTTCTTT
D: NA; size: NA; V: TRBV6-5; J: TRBJ1-2; length: 14; CDR3: CASSYRGASEGYTF; DNA: TGTGCCAGCAGTTACCGGGGGGCATCGGAGGGCTACACCTTC
D: NA; size: NA; V: TRBV25-1; J: TRBJ1-1; length: 13; CDR3: CASSEYLPTTAFF; DNA: TGTGCCAGCAGTGAATATCTCCCCACTACAGCTTTCTTT
D: NA; size: NA; V: TRBV27; J: TRBJ1-5; length: 16; CDR3: CASSLGAPYSNQPQHF; DNA: TGTGCCAGCAGTTTGGGGGCACCCTATAGCAATCAGCCCCAGCATTTT
D: NA; size: NA; V: TRBV9; J: TRBJ1-4; length: 13; CDR3: CASSVGGDGKLFF; DNA: TGTGCCAGCAGCGTAGGGGGGGACGGAAAACTGTTTTTT
D: TRBD1; size: NA; V: TRBV14; J: TRBJ2-2; length: 15; CDR3: CASSQAGGVTGELFF; DNA: TGTGCCAGCAGCCAAGCAGGGGGTGTTACCGGGGAGCTGTTTTTT